This T cell receptor beta chain was identified during a study of blood T cell repertoires in COVID-19 (dated by TCRdb to 2019 to 2021). Background on the whole study: Samples from collaborators originated in the United States, Italy and Spain and spanned both the acute and convalescent phases of COVID-19. The material from the prospective study consisted of cDNA or gDNA derived from T cells, B-cell-depleted T cells, or PBMCs. Deeply sampled blood TCRbeta repertoires from subjects exposed to, actively infected with, or recovered from COVID-19 were included in the dataset. The repertoires were made available in a free public database intended to serve as a resource for research on the immune response to SARS-CoV-2. The samples were drawn from the first 160 participants of the ongoing ImmuneRACE study and from 1,200 or so subjects provided by 6 global collaborators. Nearly every sample came with metadata listing a de-identified subject ID, COVID-19 status, age in years and sex. Where HLA class I and class II types were available, the types were taken from metadata supplied by the sample provider, not from assay-based typing. Results and caveats for the whole study, not just this receptor: How much clinical and demographic metadata was included differed by source and by participant, and the metadata was provided uncurated.

This clone was found once. Its target antigen remains unknown. Base qualities were left out, and no much larger clone turns up one base away. The germline ends are 9 bases apart after V is trimmed by 6 bases and J by 1 base. The germline V gene (reference sequence) sets CDR1 to LNHDA and CDR2 to SQIVND. The CDR3 measures 14 amino acids from cysteine to phenylalanine. CDR3 DNA only is kept here, 42 bases in frame from base 1. Each collaborating institution followed its own protocols to collect whole blood in K2EDTA tubes. For TCRbeta analysis, collaborator samples were shipped as frozen whole blood, as isolated PBMCs, or as DNA extracted from either sample type. TCRbeta CDR3 regions were amplified from genomic DNA by means of the immunoSEQ Assay, a bias-controlled multiplex PCR. In the original analysis: The number of nucleated cells in each sample was estimated from the amplification of reference gene primers within the assay. To quantify the absolute abundance of each unique TCRbeta CDR3 rearrangement, sequence reads were collapsed and filtered. For each sample, productive Simpson clonality was calculated as the square root of Simpson's diversity index over productive rearrangements. Drawn from immuneACCESS, this table holds only the in-frame rearrangements with V and J called that TCRdb kept. Clones are partly lost; checked studies trace under half to an unresolved V gene and leave the rest unexplained. That table is the source of V, J and clone size, and D and trimming were worked out from the DNA. Recorded for this sample are around 100,000 clones; around four fifths of them occurred a single time. The top ten clones comprise around 8% of the sample.

The sequenced sample consisted of peripheral blood. Rearrangement joined TRBV19 to TRBJ2-2, and the D gene may be TRBD1, 6 bases matching. This receptor was identified in a man between 65 and 79 years old with acute or convalescent COVID-19. The CDR3: CASRRQENTGELFF. Read as DNA, the sequence is TGTGCCAGTAGGCGACAGGAGAACACCGGGGAGCTGTTTTTT.